These T cell receptor beta chains were read from a single sample in a study of blood T cell repertoires in COVID-19. Measured with immunoSEQ multiplex PCR; TCRdb has only the in-frame clones, and not every one. The sample consists of about 250,000 clones, just over 85% of them appearing once. Sample: peripheral blood. These receptor sequences come from a man older than 75 with acute or convalescent COVID-19. Both conserved end residues are part of each CDR3. Each record gives: clone size, J gene, V gene, D gene, CDR3 protein, CDR3 DNA. The D gene is left open where the match is weak. Clone size is given for some rows only: seen once, a few or many times, or a class if the clone is expanded.

- | TRBJ1-6 | TRBV18 | TRBD1 | CASSPGQGSDSPLHF | TGTGCCAGCTCCCCAGGACAGGGTAGTGATTCACCCCTCCACTTT
- | TRBJ1-1 | TRBV27 | - | CASSLSSPRNTEAFF | TGTGCCAGCAGTTTATCCTCACCGAGGAACACTGAAGCTTTCTTT
- | TRBJ2-2 | TRBV18 | TRBD2 | CASSRTSGGLTGELFF | TGTGCCAGCTCCCGTACTAGCGGGGGACTTACCGGGGAGCTGTTTTTT
- | TRBJ2-1 | TRBV6-6 | TRBD2 | CASSPGTSGYNEQFF | TGTGCCAGCAGCCCCGGGACTAGCGGATACAATGAGCAGTTCTTC
- | TRBJ2-7 | TRBV19 | TRBD1 | CASSRQGAGEQYF | TGTGCCAGTAGCCGACAGGGGGCGGGCGAGCAGTACTTC
- | TRBJ1-1 | TRBV7-2 | TRBD1 | CASSLKTGGPMNTEAFF | TGTGCCAGCAGCTTAAAAACAGGGGGCCCCATGAACACTGAAGCTTTCTTT
- | TRBJ2-1 | TRBV11-1 | - | CASSLSGIVNEQFF | TGTGCCAGCAGCTTGTCAGGGATCGTAAATGAGCAGTTCTTC
- | TRBJ1-1 | TRBV21-1 | - | CASATHGENTEAFF | TGTGCCAGCGCTACTCACGGGGAGAACACTGAAGCTTTCTTT
- | TRBJ1-5 | TRBV4-1 | TRBD1 | CASSQDVQDRGLNQPQHF | TGCGCCAGCAGCCAAGACGTTCAGGACAGGGGGCTTAATCAGCCCCAGCATTTT
once | TRBJ2-2 | TRBV2 | - | CASSEIRTTGELFF | TGTGCCAGCAGTGAAATCCGGACAACCGGGGAGCTGTTTTTT
- | TRBJ1-5 | TRBV7-2 | - | CASSLVAGSNQPQHF | TGTGCCAGCAGCTTAGTAGCGGGGTCGAATCAGCCCCAGCATTTT
once | TRBJ1-2 | TRBV18 | - | CASSPAGRYGYTF | TGTGCCAGCTCACCCGCCGGCAGGTACGGCTACACCTTC
- | TRBJ2-6 | TRBV5-1 | - | CASSTVSGANVLTF | TGCGCCAGCAGCACGGTCTCTGGGGCCAACGTCCTGACTTTC
- | TRBJ2-2 | TRBV7-3 | TRBD2 | CASSRAGLRGNTGELFF | TGTGCCAGCAGCAGAGCGGGACTCCGGGGGAACACCGGGGAGCTGTTTTTT
- | TRBJ1-5 | TRBV28 | TRBD1 | CASSLSSTGGFQPQHF | TGTGCCAGCAGTTTATCATCGACAGGGGGCTTTCAGCCCCAGCATTTT
few | TRBJ2-7 | TRBV6-6 | TRBD1 | CATTGNSYEQYF | TGTGCCACGACAGGGAATTCCTACGAGCAGTACTTC
- | TRBJ2-2 | TRBV7-9 | - | CASSPGQNTGELFF | TGTGCCAGCAGCCCAGGACAGAACACCGGGGAGCTGTTTTTT
- | TRBJ2-5 | TRBV7-9 | TRBD1 | CASSGGQGQETQYF | TGTGCCAGCAGCGGGGGACAGGGACAAGAGACCCAGTACTTC
- | TRBJ2-5 | TRBV9 | TRBD1 | CASSPRTGGQETQYF | TGTGCCAGCAGCCCCCGGACAGGGGGACAAGAGACCCAGTACTTC
- | TRBJ2-3 | TRBV28 | TRBD1 | CASSRRTGRTDTQYF | TGTGCCAGCAGTCGGCGGACAGGGAGGACAGATACGCAGTATTTT
- | TRBJ1-6 | TRBV27 | - | CASSLRSYNSPLHF | TGTGCCAGCAGTTTGCGCTCCTATAATTCACCCCTCCACTTT
- | TRBJ1-1 | TRBV12-3/TRBV12-4 | - | CASSDYRLRAFF | TGTGCCAGCAGTGATTACAGGCTGAGGGCTTTCTTT